This T cell receptor beta chain was observed in a study of shared clonotypes between healthy human individuals. Germline-derived CDR1 and CDR2 are MNHNS and SASEGT. CDR3 size: 13 residues. V gave up 5 bases and J gave up 4 bases, with 11 bases separating them. With respect to this clone: What it recognizes is unknown.

The repertoire was sequenced with immunoSEQ multiplex PCR; TCRdb's copy has only in-frame clones and lacks some. The table lists hundreds of thousands of clones, less than 85% of them singletons, with approximately 1.6% in the top ten. Study-level points and caveats: Represented diversity, genetic and exposure-history alike, was limited by few donors.

This chain connects TRBV6-1 to TRBJ1-1; D unresolved. Sequencing was performed on memory CD4+ T cells sorted from blood. Subset: CD45RA-negative fraction. The clonotype comes from a woman aged 25 to 39 in good health. The CDR3: CASSFMRATEAFF. Here the CDR3 DNA reads TGTGCCAGCAGTTTCATGAGGGCCACTGAAGCTTTCTTT.